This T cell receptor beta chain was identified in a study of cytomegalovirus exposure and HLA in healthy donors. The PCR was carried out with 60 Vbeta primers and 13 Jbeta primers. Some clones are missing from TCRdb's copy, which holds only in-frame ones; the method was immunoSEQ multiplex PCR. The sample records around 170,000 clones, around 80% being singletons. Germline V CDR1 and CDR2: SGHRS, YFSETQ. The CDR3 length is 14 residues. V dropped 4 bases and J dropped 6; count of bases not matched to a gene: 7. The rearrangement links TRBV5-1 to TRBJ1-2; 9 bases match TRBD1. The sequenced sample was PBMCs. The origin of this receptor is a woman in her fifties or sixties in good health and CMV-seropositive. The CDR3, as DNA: TGCGCCAGCAGCGGCGGGGACAGGGTGGATGGCTACACCTTC. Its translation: CASSGGDRVDGYTF.